These 23 T cell receptor beta chains came from one sample sequenced in a study of blood T cell repertoires in COVID-19. Sequenced by immunoSEQ multiplex PCR; TCRdb stores in-frame clones only, minus some. The sample shows fewer than 35,000 clones, under 85% of them seen only once. Sequencing was done on a sample of peripheral blood. These receptors were obtained from an older man with acute or convalescent COVID-19.

As DNA, the CDR3 is TGTGCCAGCAGCCGAAGCGGAGGGGCCTGGAGCTCCTACAATGAGCAGTTCTTC. Its protein product is CASSRSGGAWSSYNEQFF. This sequence joins TRBV5-4 and TRBJ2-1; the D gene is possibly TRBD2 (6 bases). Germline values: CDR1 SGHNT, CDR2 YYREEE (reference sequence). CDR3 size: 18 residues. Trimming cost V 4 bases and J 0 bases, with 20 bases left between them.

The V and J genes are TRBV18 and TRBJ2-5; maybe TRBD1 (5 bases). With 2 bases removed from V and 4 bases from J, the gap between germline ends came to 5 bases. CDR3 length: 12 residues. Germline V gene lookup returns CDR1 KGHSH and CDR2 LQKENI. CDR3 amino acids: CASSPRGETQYF. Here the CDR3 DNA reads TGTGCCAGCTCACCAAGGGGAGAGACCCAGTACTTC.

The chain carries TRBV4-3 and TRBJ1-1; D not resolved. V gave up 0 bases and J gave up 0 bases, with 14 bases separating them. CDR1 and CDR2 (germline): LGHNA, YSLEER. This CDR3 spans 17 amino acids. CDR3 region: CASSQDSRPLMNTEAFF. The CDR3 nucleotides read TGCGCCAGCAGCCAAGATTCGCGCCCACTGATGAACACTGAAGCTTTCTTT.

The chain recombines TRBV18 with TRBJ1-5; D possibly corresponds to TRBD1 (6 bases). The CDR3 contains 14 residues. Per the germline V gene, CDR1 is KGHSH and CDR2 is LQKENI. V was trimmed by 3 bases and J by 7 bases, leaving 13 bases between them. The CDR3 sequence is CASSPQDRGQPQHF. The CDR3 DNA is TGTGCCAGCTCACCTCAGGACAGAGGGCAGCCCCAGCATTTT.

This clone was detected a few times. Other DNA variants within this sample encode the same CDR3. The rearrangement links TRBV30 to TRBJ1-3, with D unclear. The CDR3 has 14 amino acids. Trimming cost V 0 bases and J 1 base, with 7 bases left between them. CDR1 GTSNPN and CDR2 SVGIG come from the germline V gene (reference sequence). CDR3 sequence reads: CAWSVRGSGNTIYF. The CDR3, as DNA: TGTGCCTGGAGTGTACGAGGGTCTGGAAACACCATATATTTT.

This clone has a count of ten or more. The chain employs TRBV20-1 and TRBJ1-3, with no clear D. Trimming took 8 bases from V and 0 from J, leaving 5 bases between them. This CDR3 is built from 11 residues. The germline V gene has CDR1 DFQATT and CDR2 SNEGSKA (reference sequence). Here the CDR3 reads CSSNSGNTIYF. CDR3 nucleotides: TGCAGTTCAAACTCTGGAAACACCATATATTTT.

The chain carries TRBV14 and TRBJ2-7; 7 bases map to TRBD2. CDR1 and CDR2 from the germline V gene are SGHDN and FVKESK. J lost 7 bases, V lost 6 bases, and 15 bases had no gene match. The CDR3 has 15 residues. CDR3 nucleotide sequence: TGTGCCAGCAGTCATCAACTAGCGTCCCCGCGGGAGCAGTACTTC. Its translation is CASSHQLASPREQYF.

This clone was observed once. The J gene is TRBJ1-6, the V gene TRBV5-5; D unclear. Deletions cut 2 bases from V and 7 bases from J, with 13 bases between. From germline, CDR1 is SGHKS and CDR2 YYEKEE (reference sequence). The CDR3 is made up of 15 amino acids. The CDR3 nucleotides read TGTGCCAGCAGCTTCGCACAGAAAAGCAATTCACCCCTCCACTTT. It translates to CASSFAQKSNSPLHF. Looking up the rest from reference TRBV5-5 and TRBJ1-6 gives the full variable domain: DAGVTQSPTHLIKTRGQQVTLRCSPISGHKSVSWYQQVLGQGPQFIFQYYEKEERGRGNFPDRFSARQFPNYSSELNVNALLLGDSALYLCASSFAQKSNSPLHFGNGTRLTVT.

The table lists this clone with a few counts. The chain couples TRBV5-1 to TRBJ2-1, with D unresolved. Deletions cut 6 bases from V and 2 bases from J, with 12 bases between. This CDR3 has 14 residues. The V gene's germline CDR1 is SGHRS and CDR2 YFSETQ. CDR3 bases: TGCGCCAGCACCTCACAGAATGCCTACAATGAGCAGTTCTTC. Amino acid sequence: CASTSQNAYNEQFF.

The chain couples TRBV2 to TRBJ2-5, with 7 bases fitting TRBD2. This CDR3 has 13 residues. Trimming at V came to 9 bases and at J to 4 bases, leaving 8 bases not matched to a gene. Germline V gene data show CDR1 as SNHLY and CDR2 as FYNNEI. The CDR3 region has the DNA TGTGCCAGTTCCTGGGAGGGCCGAGAGACCCAGTACTTC. Residues: CASSWEGRETQYF.

The V and J genes are TRBV19 and TRBJ2-1, with 8 bases lining up with TRBD2. The CDR3 is made up of 15 amino acids. The trim removed 5 bases at V and 3 bases at J, leaving 6 bases unmatched. CDR1 is LNHDA and CDR2 is SQIVND in the germline V gene (reference sequence). The CDR3 region is CASSESGSDYNEQFF. In DNA form, the CDR3 reads TGTGCCAGTAGTGAAAGCGGGAGTGACTACAATGAGCAGTTCTTC.

This sequence joins TRBV19 and TRBJ2-7; 7 bases align to TRBD2. The CDR3 sequence is 14 residues long. V was pared by 4 bases and J by 3 bases, with 6 bases of the junction left unmatched. Germline V CDR1 and CDR2: LNHDA, SQIVND (reference sequence). CDR3 DNA: TGTGCCAGTAGTACCTCCACTAGCGTCTACGAGCAGTACTTC. Its protein is CASSTSTSVYEQYF.

This chain connects TRBV6-5 to TRBJ1-3, with a possible D match to TRBD1 (6 bases). From germline, CDR1 is MNHEY and CDR2 SVGAGI. The CDR3 runs to 14 residues. The V end lost 2 bases, the J end lost 3 bases, and 8 bases lay between the germline ends. CDR3 amino acids: CASSYETGGNTIYF. CDR3 sequence (DNA): TGTGCCAGCAGTTACGAGACAGGTGGAAACACCATATATTTT.

The V gene is TRBV4-1, the J gene TRBJ2-3, with D perhaps TRBD2 (6 bases). CDR1 is MGHRA and CDR2 is YSYEKL in the germline V gene. Trimming removed 0 bases from V and 13 bases from J, with 14 bases in between. The CDR3 is made up of 13 amino acids. The CDR3: CASSQDAAGLEYF. The CDR3 nucleotides are TGCGCCAGCAGCCAAGATGCAGCGGGCCTGGAGTATTTT.

This clone was seen more than once but under ten times. This chain uses TRBV7-9 with TRBJ2-1; D uncertain. The CDR3 consists of 11 residues. Trimming left V 2 bases short and J 10 bases short, with 6 bases between. In germline, CDR1 is SEHNR, CDR2 FQNEAQ (reference sequence). The CDR3 sequence: CASSLPGEQFF. The DNA for the CDR3 is TGTGCCAGCAGCTTACCCGGGGAGCAGTTCTTC.

The chain recombines TRBV19 with TRBJ2-7, with 8 bases identical to TRBD1. The germline V gene has CDR1 LNHDA and CDR2 SQIVND (reference sequence). V was pared by 10 bases and J by 2 bases, with 13 bases of the junction left unmatched. This CDR3 region has 15 residues. The CDR3 DNA reads as TGTGCCACCCAGAAGACAGGGGCTGAGCCCTACGAGCAGTACTTC. It is translated as CATQKTGAEPYEQYF.

This clone is judged large. The chain links TRBV4-3 to TRBJ1-5; D is possibly TRBD1 (5 bases). Per the germline V gene, CDR1 is LGHNA and CDR2 is YSLEER. CDR3 length equals 16 residues. V shed 0 bases and J shed 1 base, with 10 bases lying between them. Written as DNA, the CDR3 is TGCGCCAGCAGCCAAGAAGCCGGGGGAAGCAATCAGCCCCAGCATTTT. As protein: CASSQEAGGSNQPQHF.

The chain carries TRBV18 and TRBJ2-1, with TRBD1 matching over 7 bases. The CDR3 consists of 17 residues. J was trimmed by 7 bases and V by 2 bases; bases with no gene match: 14. Germline V lookup: CDR1 KGHSH, CDR2 LQKENI. CDR3 bases: TGTGCCAGCTCACCATACCGGGACAGCCTCGAGGGAAATGAGCAGTTCTTC. Translated, it gives CASSPYRDSLEGNEQFF.

The CDR3 sequence is CASSMGLAGMRETQYF. The CDR3 DNA follows: TGTGCCAGTAGTATGGGACTAGCGGGAATGAGGGAGACCCAGTACTTC. J is TRBJ2-5 and V is TRBV19, with TRBD2 matching over 13 bases. V lost 3 bases, J lost 5 bases, and 6 bases stayed unmatched. This CDR3 region has 16 residues. The V gene's germline CDR1 is LNHDA and CDR2 SQIVND (reference sequence).

The chain couples TRBV9 to TRBJ2-5; 7 bases line up with TRBD1. Unmatched junction bases numbered 6, after V lost 0 bases and J lost 4 bases. This CDR3 has 15 amino acids. Per germline, CDR1 SGDLS and CDR2 YYNGEE. The CDR3 coding sequence is TGTGCCAGCAGCGTAGGTGCAGGGGGTACAGAGACCCAGTACTTC. Translated: CASSVGAGGTETQYF.

The J gene is TRBJ1-2, the V gene TRBV2, with D possibly matching TRBD1 (5 bases). There are 14 residues in the CDR3. Germline-derived CDR1 and CDR2 are SNHLY and FYNNEI. V gave up 6 bases and J gave up 4 bases, with 15 bases separating them. The CDR3 coding sequence is TGTGCCAGCAGGGTACAGGCGGCGTTCTATGGCTACACCTTC. Translation gives CASRVQAAFYGYTF.

This chain connects TRBV5-4 to TRBJ2-3; 7 bases line up with TRBD1. CDR3 length: 15 amino acids. Per the germline V gene, CDR1 is SGHNT and CDR2 is YYREEE (reference sequence). V gave up 3 bases and J gave up 1 base; unmatched junction bases: 5. CDR3 sequence: CASSSRDSRTDTQYF. In DNA, the CDR3 is TGTGCCAGCAGCTCTCGGGACAGTCGCACAGATACGCAGTATTTT.

The chain carries TRBV6-5 and TRBJ2-7; a weak D match, TRBD1 (6 bases). Germline CDR1 is MNHEY and CDR2 is SVGAGI. The CDR3 loop spans 15 amino acids. Trimming pared 10 bases from V and 0 bases from J, leaving 19 bases between. The CDR3 spells CATPPHRDTSYEQYF. CDR3 sequence (DNA): TGTGCCACCCCCCCGCACCGGGACACCTCCTACGAGCAGTACTTC.